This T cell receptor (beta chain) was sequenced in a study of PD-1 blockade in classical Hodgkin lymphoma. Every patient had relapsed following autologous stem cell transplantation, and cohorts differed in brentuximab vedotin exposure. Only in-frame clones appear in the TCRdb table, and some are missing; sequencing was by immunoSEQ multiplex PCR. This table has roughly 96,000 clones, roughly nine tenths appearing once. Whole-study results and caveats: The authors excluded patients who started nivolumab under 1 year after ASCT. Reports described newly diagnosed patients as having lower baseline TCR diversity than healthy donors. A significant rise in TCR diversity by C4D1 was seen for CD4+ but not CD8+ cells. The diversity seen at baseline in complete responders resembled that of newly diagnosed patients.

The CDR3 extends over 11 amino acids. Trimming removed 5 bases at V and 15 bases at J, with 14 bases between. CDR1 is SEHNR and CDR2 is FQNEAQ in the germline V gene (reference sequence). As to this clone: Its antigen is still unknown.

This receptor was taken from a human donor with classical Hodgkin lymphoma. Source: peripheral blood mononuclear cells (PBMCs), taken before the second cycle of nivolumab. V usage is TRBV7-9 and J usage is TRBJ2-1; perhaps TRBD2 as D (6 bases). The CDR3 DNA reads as TGTGCCAGCAGCCAGGAGGGGTTCACGTTCTTC. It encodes CASSQEGFTFF.